Listed here are 19 T cell receptor beta chains from one sample, sequenced in a study of blood T cell repertoires in COVID-19. The assay was immunoSEQ multiplex PCR, and TCRdb's table has in-frame clones only and misses some. The data hold more than 150,000 clones, with approximately 87% observed a single time. Input material: peripheral blood. The receptor source for this set is a woman in her seventies with COVID-19, enrolled during active disease.

The chain links TRBV5-4 to TRBJ1-6, with 9 positions matching TRBD1. The germline CDR1 and CDR2 sequences are SGHNT and YYREEE (reference sequence). The trim removed 0 bases at V and 9 bases at J, leaving 4 bases unmatched. The CDR3 spans 15 residues. The CDR3 is CASSLDRGPGSPLHF. The DNA for the CDR3 is TGTGCCAGCAGCTTGGACAGGGGGCCGGGTTCACCCCTCCACTTT.

The chain combines TRBV19 with TRBJ1-5, with 12 positions matching TRBD1. J was trimmed by 6 bases and V by 4 bases; bases with no gene match: 10. Germline values: CDR1 LNHDA, CDR2 SQIVND (reference sequence). The CDR3 sequence is 17 residues long. CDR3 DNA sequence: TGTGCCAGTAGTAATCCGTATGGGACAGGGGGCGTTCAGCCCCAGCATTTT. Its protein product is CASSNPYGTGGVQPQHF.

This chain links TRBV19 with TRBJ2-5; a possible D gene is TRBD2 (6 bases). The V end was cut by 5 bases, the J end by 7 bases, with 17 bases between. Germline values: CDR1 LNHDA, CDR2 SQIVND (reference sequence). The CDR3 contains 14 residues. Written as DNA, the CDR3 is TGTGCCAGTAGTCAGGACGGGAGCGTTGGGACCCAGTACTTC. This codes for CASSQDGSVGTQYF. The full variable domain, with the rest looked up from reference TRBV19 and TRBJ2-5, is DGGITQSPKYLFRKEGQNVTLSCEQNLNHDAMYWYRQDPGQGLRLIYYSQIVNDFQKGDIAEGYSVSREKKESFPLTVTSAQKNPTAFYLCASSQDGSVGTQYFGPGTRLLVL.

This chain links TRBV28 with TRBJ1-2; 8 bases fit TRBD1. The length of the CDR3 is 14 residues. The trim removed 3 bases at V and 8 bases at J, leaving 8 bases unmatched. In germline, CDR1 is MDHEN, CDR2 SYDVKM. CDR3 in DNA: TGTGCCAGCAGTTTGGGTCAGGGGGCGGAAGGCTACACCTTC. Its protein product is CASSLGQGAEGYTF.

Only a few counts were recorded for this clone. This chain uses TRBV6-4 with TRBJ1-2, with 7 bases that match TRBD1. The ends lost 6 bases at V and 8 bases at J; junction bases unmatched: 15. The CDR3 is 15 amino acids. The V gene's germline CDR1 is MRHNA and CDR2 SNTAGT. DNA for the CDR3: TGTGCCAGCAGCCTAAGCCCGGGACAGCCCGTGGGCTACACCTTC. As protein: CASSLSPGQPVGYTF.

The DNA of the CDR3 is TGTGCCAGCAGTGACGCAGCGGGAGATACGCAGTATTTT. Its protein product is CASSDAAGDTQYF. The rearrangement links TRBV6-4 to TRBJ2-3; D may be TRBD2 (6 bases). CDR3 size: 13 residues. Trimming removed 2 bases from V and 5 bases from J, with 8 bases in between. The germline CDR1 and CDR2 sequences are MRHNA and SNTAGT.

The rearrangement uses TRBV11-3 and TRBJ2-6; weak D call: TRBD1 (6 bases). Germline CDR1 and CDR2: SGHNT and YENEEA. Trimming stripped 4 bases from V and 9 bases from J, with 13 bases between. This CDR3 has 14 amino acids. CDR3 nucleotide sequence: TGTGCCAGCAGCTCCCGACAGGTGGGCAACGTCCTGACTTTC. As protein: CASSSRQVGNVLTF. The full variable domain, in which reference TRBV11-3 and TRBJ2-6 provide the parts outside the CDR3, is EAGVVQSPRYKIIEKKQPVAFWCNPISGHNTLYWYLQNLGQGPELLIRYENEEAVDDSQLPKDRFSAERLKGVDSTLKIQPAELGDSAVYLCASSSRQVGNVLTFGAGSRLTVL.

The chain recombines TRBV9 with TRBJ1-5; 7 nucleotides agree with TRBD1. Germline CDR1 and CDR2: SGDLS and YYNGEE. This CDR3 has 17 amino acids. The trim removed 4 bases at V and 0 bases at J, leaving 10 bases unmatched. The CDR3 sequence: CASSQGGDLYSNQPQHF. CDR3 bases: TGTGCCAGCAGCCAGGGGGGTGATCTCTATAGCAATCAGCCCCAGCATTTT. Drawing the rest from reference TRBV9 and TRBJ1-5, the complete variable domain is DSGVTQTPKHLITATGQRVTLRCSPRSGDLSVYWYQQSLDQGLQFLIQYYNGEERAKGNILERFSAQQFPDLHSELNLSSLELGDSALYFCASSQGGDLYSNQPQHFGDGTRLSIL.

The V gene is TRBV6-5, the J gene TRBJ1-1; 11 nucleotides line up with TRBD1. V was clipped by 7 bases and J by 5 bases; unmatched bases: 9. The CDR3 runs 15 residues. Germline lookup yields CDR1 MNHEY and CDR2 SVGAGI. The CDR3 loop reads CASTGQGAQETEAFF. The CDR3 region has the DNA TGTGCCAGCACCGGACAGGGGGCACAGGAGACTGAAGCTTTCTTT.

CDR3 sequence reads: CASSQVVEGADQPQHF. CDR3 DNA sequence: TGCGCCAGCAGCCAAGTTGTGGAGGGGGCGGATCAGCCCCAGCATTTT. This chain joins TRBV4-1 and TRBJ1-5, with 7 bases lining up with TRBD1. Germline loops: CDR1 MGHRA, CDR2 YSYEKL. Trimming cost V 1 base and J 5 bases; bases outside gene matches: 8. This CDR3 spans 16 amino acids.

The chain uses TRBV28 and TRBJ2-5, with D perhaps TRBD2 (6 bases). This CDR3 region has 14 residues. The V gene's germline CDR1 is MDHEN and CDR2 SYDVKM. V was shortened by 5 bases and J by 3 bases, with 13 bases between the two germline ends. The CDR3 here is CASSRVGGKETQYF. The CDR3 nucleotides read TGTGCCAGCAGTCGGGTGGGGGGAAAAGAGACCCAGTACTTC.

CDR3 nucleotides: TGTGCCAGCAGCCCTGACAGAACCAACTATGGCTACACCTTC. Protein product: CASSPDRTNYGYTF. This chain uses TRBV3-1 (or the pseudogene TRBV3-2) with TRBJ1-2; the D gene is possibly TRBD1 (5 bases). The CDR3 has 14 residues. Trimming removed 4 bases at V and 2 bases at J, with 11 bases between. Germline CDR1 reads LGHDT; CDR2 reads YNNKEL (reference sequence).

This clone was recorded only once. V gene TRBV14 combines with J gene TRBJ2-2; 13 bases map to TRBD2. V shed 4 bases, J shed 4 bases, and the junction held 3 bases outside the gene matches. The CDR3 spans 16 residues. Germline loops: CDR1 SGHDN, CDR2 FVKESK. The DNA for the CDR3 is TGTGCCAGCAGCCTCCGACTAGCGGGAGGCACCGGGGAGCTGTTTTTT. This gives the protein CASSLRLAGGTGELFF.

The J gene is TRBJ2-2, the V gene TRBV4-1; 7 positions agree with TRBD1. The V and J ends lost 4 bases and 4 bases, in that order; junction bases with no gene match: 6. CDR1 is MGHRA and CDR2 is YSYEKL in the germline V gene. The CDR3 covers 15 residues. The CDR3 region is CASSPNRGATGELFF. DNA for the CDR3: TGCGCCAGCAGCCCTAACAGGGGTGCCACCGGGGAGCTGTTTTTT.

The chain has TRBV11-3 and TRBJ1-3; 8 nucleotides match TRBD1. Germline V gives CDR1 SGHNT, CDR2 YENEEA. Unmatched junction bases numbered 3, after V lost 3 bases and J lost 2 bases. This CDR3 has 15 residues. CDR3: CASSLTGVTGNTIYF. CDR3 sequence (DNA): TGTGCCAGCAGCTTGACAGGGGTAACTGGAAACACCATATATTTT.

J is TRBJ1-1 and V is TRBV19; D is perhaps TRBD1 (6 bases). The CDR3 covers 13 residues. V dropped 5 bases and J dropped 6 bases, with 13 bases sitting between them. Germline CDR1 and CDR2: LNHDA and SQIVND (reference sequence). CDR3 region: CASSPHGQPEAFF. For the CDR3, the DNA is TGTGCCAGTAGTCCCCACGGACAGCCTGAAGCTTTCTTT.

The rearrangement joins TRBV7-6 to TRBJ2-1; TRBD2 matches at 11 bases. The length of the CDR3 is 16 residues. The V gene end was trimmed by 5 bases and the J gene end by 3 bases; junction bases not matched to a gene: 6. Germline V gives CDR1 SGHVS, CDR2 FNYEAQ. CDR3 region: CASSPSTSGIYNEQFF. CDR3 nucleotide sequence: TGTGCCAGCAGCCCGTCGACTAGCGGGATCTACAATGAGCAGTTCTTC. Full variable domain (outside the CDR3, taken from reference TRBV7-6 and TRBJ2-1): GAGVSQSPRYKVTKRGQDVALRCDPISGHVSLYWYRQALGQGPEFLTYFNYEAQQDKSGLPNDRFSAERPEGSISTLTIQRTEQRDSAMYRCASSPSTSGIYNEQFFGPGTRLTVL.

CDR3 sequence reads: CASSPTQLHYGYTF. CDR3 bases: TGTGCCAGCAGTCCTACACAGCTACACTATGGCTACACCTTC. The chain links TRBV28 to TRBJ1-2; D is ambiguous. CDR3 length: 14 amino acids. Germline V lookup: CDR1 MDHEN, CDR2 SYDVKM. The germline V and J ends were trimmed by 5 bases and 3 bases, with 13 bases remaining between them.

The chain uses TRBV28 and TRBJ2-5; 7 bases match TRBD2. The CDR3 runs 18 residues. Unmatched junction bases numbered 15, after V lost 3 bases and J lost 2 bases. Germline V CDR1 and CDR2: MDHEN, SYDVKM. DNA of the CDR3: TGTGCCAGCAGTTTGGGTGGCCCGCTGCGGGAGAGACAAGAGACCCAGTACTTC. The encoded protein is CASSLGGPLRERQETQYF.